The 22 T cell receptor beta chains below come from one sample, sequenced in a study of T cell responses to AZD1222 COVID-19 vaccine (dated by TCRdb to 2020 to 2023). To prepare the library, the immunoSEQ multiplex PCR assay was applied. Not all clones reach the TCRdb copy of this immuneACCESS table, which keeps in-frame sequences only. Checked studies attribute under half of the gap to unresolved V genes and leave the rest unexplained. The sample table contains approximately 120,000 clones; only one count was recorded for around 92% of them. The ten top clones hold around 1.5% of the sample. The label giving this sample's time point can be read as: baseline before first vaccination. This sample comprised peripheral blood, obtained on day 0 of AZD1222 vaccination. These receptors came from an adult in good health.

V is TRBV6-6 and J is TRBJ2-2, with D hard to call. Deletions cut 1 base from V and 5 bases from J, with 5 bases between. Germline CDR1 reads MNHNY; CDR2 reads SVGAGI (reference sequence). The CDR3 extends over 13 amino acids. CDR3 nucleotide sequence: TGTGCCAGCAGTTACTTGGGGACCGGGGAGCTGTTTTTT. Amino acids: CASSYLGTGELFF.

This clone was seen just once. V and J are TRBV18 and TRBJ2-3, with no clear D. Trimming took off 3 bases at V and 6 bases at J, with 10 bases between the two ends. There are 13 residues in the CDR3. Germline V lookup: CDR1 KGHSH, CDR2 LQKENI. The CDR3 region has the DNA TGTGCCAGCTCACCCCAAAAGTGGGATACGCAGTATTTT. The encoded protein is CASSPQKWDTQYF.

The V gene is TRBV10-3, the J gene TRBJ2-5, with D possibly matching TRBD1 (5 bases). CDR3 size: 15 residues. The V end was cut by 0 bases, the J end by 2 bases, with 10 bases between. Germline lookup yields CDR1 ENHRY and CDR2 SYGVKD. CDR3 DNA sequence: TGTGCCATCAGTGAGTCAGGGGCGGAGCAAGAGACCCAGTACTTC. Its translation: CAISESGAEQETQYF.

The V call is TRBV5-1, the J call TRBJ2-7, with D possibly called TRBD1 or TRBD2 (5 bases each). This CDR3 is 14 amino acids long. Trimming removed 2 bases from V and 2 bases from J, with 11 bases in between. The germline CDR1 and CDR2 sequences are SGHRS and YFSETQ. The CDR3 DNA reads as TGCGCCAGCAGCTTCACCGGGACGACCTACGAGCAGTACTTC. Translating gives CASSFTGTTYEQYF.

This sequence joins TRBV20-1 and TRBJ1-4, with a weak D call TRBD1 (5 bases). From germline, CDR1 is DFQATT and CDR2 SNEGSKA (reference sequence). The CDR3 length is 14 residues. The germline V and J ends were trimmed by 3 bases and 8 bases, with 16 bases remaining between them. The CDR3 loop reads CSASVMQGREKLFF. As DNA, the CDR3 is TGCAGTGCTAGTGTGATGCAGGGTCGCGAAAAACTGTTTTTT.

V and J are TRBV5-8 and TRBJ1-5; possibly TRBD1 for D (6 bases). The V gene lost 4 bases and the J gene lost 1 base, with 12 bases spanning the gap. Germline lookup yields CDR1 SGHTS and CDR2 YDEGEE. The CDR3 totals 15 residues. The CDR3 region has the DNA TGTGCCAGCAGCAGGATACAGGGAAGCAATCAGCCCCAGCATTTT. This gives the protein CASSRIQGSNQPQHF.

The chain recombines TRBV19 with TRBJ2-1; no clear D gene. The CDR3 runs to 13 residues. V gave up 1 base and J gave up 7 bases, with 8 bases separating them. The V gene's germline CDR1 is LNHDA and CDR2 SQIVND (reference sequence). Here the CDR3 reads CASSIASTNEQFF. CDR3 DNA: TGTGCCAGTAGTATAGCCAGCACTAATGAGCAGTTCTTC.

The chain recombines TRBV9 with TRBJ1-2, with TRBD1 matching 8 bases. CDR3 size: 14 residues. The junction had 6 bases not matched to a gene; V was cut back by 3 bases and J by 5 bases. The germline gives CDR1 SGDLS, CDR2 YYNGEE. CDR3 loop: CASSDGTGGYGYTF. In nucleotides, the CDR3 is TGTGCCAGCAGCGATGGGACAGGTGGATATGGCTACACCTTC. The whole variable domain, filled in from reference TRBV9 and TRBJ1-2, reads DSGVTQTPKHLITATGQRVTLRCSPRSGDLSVYWYQQSLDQGLQFLIQYYNGEERAKGNILERFSAQQFPDLHSELNLSSLELGDSALYFCASSDGTGGYGYTFGSGTRLTVV.

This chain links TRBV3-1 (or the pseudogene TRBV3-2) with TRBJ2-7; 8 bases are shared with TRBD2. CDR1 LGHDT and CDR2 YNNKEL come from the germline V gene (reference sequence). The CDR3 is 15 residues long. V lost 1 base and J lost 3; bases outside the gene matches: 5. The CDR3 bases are TGTGCCAGCAGCCAAGGACTAGCGACCGACTACGAGCAGTACTTC. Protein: CASSQGLATDYEQYF.

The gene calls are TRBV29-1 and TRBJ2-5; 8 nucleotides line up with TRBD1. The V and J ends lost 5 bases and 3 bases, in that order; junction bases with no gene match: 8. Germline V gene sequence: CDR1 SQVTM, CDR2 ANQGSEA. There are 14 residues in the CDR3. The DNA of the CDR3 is TGCAGCGTTAACCGACAGGGGCTAAAAGAGACCCAGTACTTC. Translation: CSVNRQGLKETQYF.

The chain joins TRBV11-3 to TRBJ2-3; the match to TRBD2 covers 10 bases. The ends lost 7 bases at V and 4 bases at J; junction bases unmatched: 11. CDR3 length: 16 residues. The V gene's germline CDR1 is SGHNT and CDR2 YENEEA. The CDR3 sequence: CASTQAGGDLPDTQYF. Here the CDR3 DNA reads TGTGCCAGCACCCAAGCGGGAGGGGACCTCCCAGATACGCAGTATTTT. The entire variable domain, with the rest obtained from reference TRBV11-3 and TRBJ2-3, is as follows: EAGVVQSPRYKIIEKKQPVAFWCNPISGHNTLYWYLQNLGQGPELLIRYENEEAVDDSQLPKDRFSAERLKGVDSTLKIQPAELGDSAVYLCASTQAGGDLPDTQYFGPGTRLTVL.

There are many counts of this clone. CDR3 sequence (DNA): TGTGCCAGCAGCTTCAGGGATCCCGGGGAGCTGTTTTTT. It encodes CASSFRDPGELFF. The V and J genes are TRBV11-3 and TRBJ2-2; a possible D gene is TRBD1 (5 bases). This CDR3 comprises 13 residues. The V end lost 3 bases, the J end lost 6 bases, and 8 bases lay between the germline ends. The germline gives CDR1 SGHNT, CDR2 YENEEA.

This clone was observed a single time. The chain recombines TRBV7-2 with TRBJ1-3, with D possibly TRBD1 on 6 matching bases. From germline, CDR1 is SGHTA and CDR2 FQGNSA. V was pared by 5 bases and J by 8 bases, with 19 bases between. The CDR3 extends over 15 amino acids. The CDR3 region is CASSQTTGRLDTIYF. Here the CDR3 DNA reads TGTGCCAGCAGCCAAACAACAGGGAGGCTGGACACCATATATTTT.

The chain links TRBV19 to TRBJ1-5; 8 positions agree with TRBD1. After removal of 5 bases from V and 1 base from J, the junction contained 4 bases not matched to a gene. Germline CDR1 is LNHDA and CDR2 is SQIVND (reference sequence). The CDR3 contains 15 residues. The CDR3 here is CASSQGQASNQPQHF. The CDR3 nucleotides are TGTGCCAGTAGTCAGGGACAGGCGAGCAATCAGCCCCAGCATTTT.

CDR3 bases: TGTGCCAGCAGCCTACCGGGCCTAGCGGGGGCCACCTACGAGCAGTACTTC. Protein: CASSLPGLAGATYEQYF. The V call is TRBV11-2, the J call TRBJ2-7; 10 bases are a match to TRBD2. V shed 5 bases, J shed 2 bases, and the junction held 12 bases outside the gene matches. Germline V CDR1 and CDR2: SGHAT, FQNNGV. The CDR3 contains 17 residues.

DNA for the CDR3: TGTGCCAGCAGTTTAGAGGTAAACACTGAAGCTTTCTTT. Its translation is CASSLEVNTEAFF. The chain couples TRBV12-3 or TRBV12-4 to TRBJ1-1; unclear D gene. Trimming pared 1 base from V and 2 bases from J, leaving 5 bases between. The CDR3 runs 13 residues.

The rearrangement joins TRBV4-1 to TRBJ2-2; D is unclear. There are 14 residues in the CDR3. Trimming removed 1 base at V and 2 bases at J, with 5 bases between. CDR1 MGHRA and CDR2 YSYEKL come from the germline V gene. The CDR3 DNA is TGCGCCAGCAGCCAAGCTTTTAACACCGGGGAGCTGTTTTTT. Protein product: CASSQAFNTGELFF.

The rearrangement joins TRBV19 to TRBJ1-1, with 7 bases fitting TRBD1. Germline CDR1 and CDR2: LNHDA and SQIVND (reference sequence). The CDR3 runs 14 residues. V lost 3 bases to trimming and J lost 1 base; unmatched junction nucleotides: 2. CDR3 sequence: CASSMGQPNTEAFF. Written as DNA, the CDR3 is TGTGCCAGTAGTATGGGACAGCCGAACACTGAAGCTTTCTTT.

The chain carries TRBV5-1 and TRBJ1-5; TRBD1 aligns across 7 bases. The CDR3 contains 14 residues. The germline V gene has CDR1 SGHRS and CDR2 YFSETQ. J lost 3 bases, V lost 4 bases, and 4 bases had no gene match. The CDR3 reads CASSPGQINQPQHF. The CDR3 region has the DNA TGCGCCAGCAGCCCGGGACAGATCAATCAGCCCCAGCATTTT. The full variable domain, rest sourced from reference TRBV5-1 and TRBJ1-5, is KAGVTQTPRYLIKTRGQQVTLSCSPISGHRSVSWYQQTPGQGLQFLFEYFSETQRNKGNFPGRFSGRQFSNSRSEMNVSTLELGDSALYLCASSPGQINQPQHFGDGTRLSIL.

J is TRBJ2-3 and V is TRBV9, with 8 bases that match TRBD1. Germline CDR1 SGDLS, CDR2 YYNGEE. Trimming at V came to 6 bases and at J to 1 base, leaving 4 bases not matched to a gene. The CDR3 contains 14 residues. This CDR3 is CASTQGGGTDTQYF. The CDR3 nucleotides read TGTGCCAGCACACAGGGGGGAGGCACAGATACGCAGTATTTT.

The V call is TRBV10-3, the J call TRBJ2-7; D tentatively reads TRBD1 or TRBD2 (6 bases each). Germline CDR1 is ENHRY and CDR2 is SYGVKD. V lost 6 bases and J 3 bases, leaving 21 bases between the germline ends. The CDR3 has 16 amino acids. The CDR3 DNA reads TGTGCCATCAGAGGCGGGACACCCTTAACAAGCTACGAGCAGTACTTC. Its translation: CAIRGGTPLTSYEQYF.

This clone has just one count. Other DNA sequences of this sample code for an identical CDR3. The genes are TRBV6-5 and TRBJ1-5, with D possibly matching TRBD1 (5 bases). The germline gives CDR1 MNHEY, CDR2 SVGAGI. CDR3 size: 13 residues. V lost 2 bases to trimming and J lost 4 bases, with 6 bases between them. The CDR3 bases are TGTGCCAGCAGTTACAGGGGAAATCAGCCCCAGCATTTT. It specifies CASSYRGNQPQHF.